The T cell receptor beta chain under discussion was sequenced for a study of cytomegalovirus exposure and HLA in healthy donors. Study observations and caveats: Cytomegalovirus-associated status was assigned to some 160 TCR beta chains.

Worth noting for this clone: The antigen remains undetermined.

With 7 bases clipped from V and 6 bases from J, the junction kept 14 bases outside the gene matches. This CDR3 has 15 amino acids. The germline CDR1 and CDR2 sequences are SQVTM and ANQGSEA. PCR employed 60 Vbeta and 13 Jbeta primers. Assay used: immunoSEQ multiplex PCR; TCRdb lists only in-frame clones, some missing. The profile shows roughly 99,000 clones, 65% to 85% of them singletons. Sequencing was performed on PBMCs. The TCR was taken from a man aged 18-30 years in good health and CMV-seronegative. J is TRBJ2-1 and V is TRBV29-1, with 8 bases fitting TRBD1. The CDR3 reads CSGRRGGQGGNEQFF. The CDR3, as DNA: TGCAGCGGCCGACGGGGCGGACAGGGAGGCAATGAGCAGTTCTTC.